The rows below give T cell receptor beta chains drawn from one sample of a study of blood T cell repertoires in COVID-19. Some clones are missing from TCRdb's copy, which holds only in-frame ones; the method was immunoSEQ multiplex PCR. The sample gives 77,000 or so clones, about 90% of which show up once; about 4.5% is in the top ten. The sequencing sample was made of peripheral blood. Receptor source: a man aged 50-60 years with active COVID-19. The conserved cysteine and the conserved F or W are not part of the CDR3 here.

V	length	J	CDR3
TRBV6-5	13	TRBJ1-5	ASSPTGGGGQPQH
TRBV4-3	15	TRBJ1-3	ASSQVRTGVSGNTIY
TRBV20-1	10	TRBJ1-1	SASRQGNEAF
TRBV18	14	TRBJ2-2	ASSWLSGQNTGELF
TRBV2	12	TRBJ2-7	ASSAQRGSYEQY
TRBV30	11	TRBJ2-7	AWNKAGTYEQY
TRBV10-1	13	TRBJ1-6	ASTPGEIRDSPLH
TRBV15	16	TRBJ2-5	ATSGHTGALIYQETQY
TRBV7-8	16	TRBJ2-1	ASSLDSLAVTTYNEQF
TRBV3-1/TRBV3-2	12	TRBJ1-4	ASSQEHSREKLF